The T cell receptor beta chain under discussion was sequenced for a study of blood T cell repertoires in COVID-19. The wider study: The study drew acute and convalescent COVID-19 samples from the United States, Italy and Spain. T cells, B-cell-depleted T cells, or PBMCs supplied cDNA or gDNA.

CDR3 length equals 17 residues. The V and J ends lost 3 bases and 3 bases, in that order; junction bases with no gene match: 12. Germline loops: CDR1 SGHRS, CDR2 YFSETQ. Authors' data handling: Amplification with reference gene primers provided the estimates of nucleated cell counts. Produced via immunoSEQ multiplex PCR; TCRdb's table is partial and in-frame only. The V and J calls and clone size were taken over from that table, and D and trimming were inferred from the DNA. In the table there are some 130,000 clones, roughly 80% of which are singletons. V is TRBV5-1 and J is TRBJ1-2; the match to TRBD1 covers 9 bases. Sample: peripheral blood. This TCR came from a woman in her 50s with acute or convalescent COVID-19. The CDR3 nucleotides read TGCGCCAGCAGCTGGAGTCCCGGGACAGGGCCGGACTATGGCTACACCTTC. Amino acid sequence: CASSWSPGTGPDYGYTF.